The 14 T cell receptor beta chains listed next were all sequenced from one sample in a study of OX40 agonist ivuxolimab in advanced cancers. Assay: immunoSEQ multiplex PCR; the TCRdb copy retains only in-frame clones and omits some. The data show fewer than 40,000 clones, 70% to 80% seen once. The specimen comprised CD4+ or CD8+ T cells sorted from blood, sampled in a trial of the OX40 agonist ivuxolimab. These receptors all stem from an adult with an advanced solid tumor such as melanoma, head and neck, liver or kidney cancer.

The chain carries TRBV30 and TRBJ2-7; D is unclear. Germline V gene data show CDR1 as GTSNPN and CDR2 as SVGIG (reference sequence). The germline V and J ends were trimmed by 6 bases and 2 bases, with 8 bases remaining between them. This CDR3 spans 11 amino acids. DNA of the CDR3: TGTGCCTGTAAAGGGCCCTACGAGCAGTACTTC. Protein sequence: CACKGPYEQYF.

The V call is TRBV19, the J call TRBJ2-7, with D perhaps matching TRBD2 (6 bases). In germline, CDR1 is LNHDA, CDR2 SQIVND (reference sequence). The CDR3 sequence is 13 residues long. V was cut by 5 bases and J by 2 bases, with 10 bases left in between. The CDR3 DNA sequence: TGTGCCAGTAGTTTAACGGGGGCCTACGAGCAGTACTTC. Protein: CASSLTGAYEQYF.

The rearrangement links TRBV27 to TRBJ1-4; 7 bases agree with TRBD1. From germline, CDR1 is MNHEY and CDR2 SMNVEV (reference sequence). V was clipped by 5 bases and J by 7 bases; unmatched bases: 7. This CDR3 is 14 amino acids long. Written as DNA, the CDR3 is TGTGCCAGCAGTCAACAGGGGTTCAGTGAAAAACTGTTTTTT. It is translated as CASSQQGFSEKLFF.

The chain couples TRBV5-8 to TRBJ1-2; D is perhaps TRBD1 (5 bases). The V and J ends lost 4 bases and 7 bases respectively, with 11 bases between them. CDR1 is SGHTS and CDR2 is YDEGEE in the germline V gene. CDR3 size: 12 residues. This CDR3 is CASSPGGSGYTF. The CDR3 coding sequence is TGTGCCAGCAGCCCCGGGGGGTCTGGCTACACCTTC.

The J gene is TRBJ1-4, the V gene TRBV5-1; 8 nucleotides align to TRBD1. V was clipped by 4 bases and J by 7 bases; unmatched bases: 9. The CDR3 covers 15 residues. The germline gives CDR1 SGHRS, CDR2 YFSETQ. In DNA, the CDR3 is TGCGCCAGCAGCGATCCTACAGGGGGGAGTGAAAAACTGTTTTTT. Translated, it gives CASSDPTGGSEKLFF.

The chain recombines TRBV11-2 with TRBJ1-1, with a weak D call TRBD1 (5 bases). With 0 bases removed from V and 4 bases from J, the gap between germline ends came to 18 bases. Germline V gene sequence: CDR1 SGHAT, CDR2 FQNNGV. The CDR3 extends over 17 amino acids. The CDR3 DNA reads TGTGCCAGCAGCTTAGAACCCGGCAGGGACCCTGGCACTGAAGCTTTCTTT. Protein sequence: CASSLEPGRDPGTEAFF.

This clone occurred a few times. This chain links TRBV10-3 with TRBJ2-7, with TRBD1 matching over 7 bases. V lost 7 bases to trimming and J lost 3 bases; unmatched junction nucleotides: 9. This CDR3 region has 14 residues. CDR1 ENHRY and CDR2 SYGVKD come from the germline V gene. This CDR3 is CAITTRQGNYEQYF. In DNA, the CDR3 is TGTGCCATCACCACTAGACAGGGCAACTACGAGCAGTACTTC.

V is TRBV19 and J is TRBJ1-5; D is uncertain. CDR1 LNHDA and CDR2 SQIVND come from the germline V gene (reference sequence). The length of the CDR3 is 16 residues. V was clipped by 7 bases and J by 2 bases, with 18 bases between them. The CDR3 sequence: CASTRSEGRGNQPQHF. In DNA, the CDR3 is TGTGCCAGTACGCGGTCGGAGGGAAGGGGCAATCAGCCCCAGCATTTT.

The chain uses TRBV6-1 and TRBJ1-5; 9 bases fit TRBD1. The V segment lost 4 bases and the J segment 7 bases; nucleotides outside the gene matches: 14. From germline, CDR1 is MNHNS and CDR2 SASEGT. The CDR3 runs 17 residues. The DNA for the CDR3 is TGTGCCAGCAGTGCATACGGGACAGGGCTAGTAAAGCAGCCCCAGCATTTT. It specifies CASSAYGTGLVKQPQHF.

This clone was found a few times. The chain employs TRBV19 and TRBJ2-3; 11 nucleotides agree with TRBD2. Germline V gives CDR1 LNHDA, CDR2 SQIVND (reference sequence). This CDR3 is built from 15 residues. Trimming removed 7 bases from V and 0 bases from J; junction bases left unmatched: 3. DNA for the CDR3: TGTGCCAGTACCAGACTAGCGGGGAGCACAGATACGCAGTATTTT. This codes for CASTRLAGSTDTQYF.

The chain joins TRBV11-2 to TRBJ1-3, with 7 positions matching TRBD1. V was clipped by 4 bases and J by 0 bases; unmatched bases: 9. The germline CDR1 and CDR2 sequences are SGHAT and FQNNGV. This CDR3 has 17 residues. The CDR3 sequence: CASSSPQGLSSGNTIYF. The CDR3 DNA reads TGTGCCAGCAGCTCCCCACAGGGGCTAAGCTCTGGAAACACCATATATTTT.

The chain uses TRBV5-1 and TRBJ2-7; TRBD2 agrees at 8 bases. Per the germline V gene, CDR1 is SGHRS and CDR2 is YFSETQ. Germline trimming cut 2 bases from V and 4 bases from J; bases unmatched to any gene: 8. CDR3 length: 15 residues. The CDR3 nucleotides are TGCGCCAGCAGCTTTGAAGCGGGGGATGTATACGAGCAGTACTTC. Translating gives CASSFEAGDVYEQYF. The whole variable domain, remainder taken from reference TRBV5-1 and TRBJ2-7, is KAGVTQTPRYLIKTRGQQVTLSCSPISGHRSVSWYQQTPGQGLQFLFEYFSETQRNKGNFPGRFSGRQFSNSRSEMNVSTLELGDSALYLCASSFEAGDVYEQYFGPGTRLTVT.

This rearrangement joins TRBV5-1 to TRBJ1-5; D uncertain. Germline-derived CDR1 and CDR2 are SGHRS and YFSETQ. The CDR3 totals 13 residues. V lost 0 bases and J lost 5, with 6 bases in between. The CDR3 here is CASSLDSHQPQHF. CDR3 nucleotides: TGCGCCAGCAGCTTGGACAGCCATCAGCCCCAGCATTTT.

V usage is TRBV7-9 and J usage is TRBJ1-3; a weak D match, TRBD1 (5 bases). Germline loops: CDR1 SEHNR, CDR2 FQNEAQ (reference sequence). The CDR3 consists of 15 residues. V was trimmed by 4 bases and J by 0 bases, leaving 10 bases between them. The CDR3 sequence is CASSSWTSSGNTIYF. The CDR3 bases are TGTGCCAGCAGCTCGTGGACAAGCTCTGGAAACACCATATATTTT.